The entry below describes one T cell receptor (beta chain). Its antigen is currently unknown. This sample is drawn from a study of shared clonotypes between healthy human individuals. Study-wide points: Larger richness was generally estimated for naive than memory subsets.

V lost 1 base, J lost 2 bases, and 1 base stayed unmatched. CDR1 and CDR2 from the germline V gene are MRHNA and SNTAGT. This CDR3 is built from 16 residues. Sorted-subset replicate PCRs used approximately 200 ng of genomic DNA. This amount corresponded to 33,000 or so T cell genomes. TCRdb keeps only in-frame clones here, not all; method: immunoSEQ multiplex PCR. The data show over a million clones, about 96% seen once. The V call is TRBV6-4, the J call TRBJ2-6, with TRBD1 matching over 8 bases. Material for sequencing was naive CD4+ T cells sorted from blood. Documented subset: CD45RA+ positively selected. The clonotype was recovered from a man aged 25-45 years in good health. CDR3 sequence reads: CASSDWTGTGANVLTF. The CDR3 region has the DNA TGTGCCAGCAGTGACTGGACAGGGACTGGGGCCAACGTCCTGACTTTC.